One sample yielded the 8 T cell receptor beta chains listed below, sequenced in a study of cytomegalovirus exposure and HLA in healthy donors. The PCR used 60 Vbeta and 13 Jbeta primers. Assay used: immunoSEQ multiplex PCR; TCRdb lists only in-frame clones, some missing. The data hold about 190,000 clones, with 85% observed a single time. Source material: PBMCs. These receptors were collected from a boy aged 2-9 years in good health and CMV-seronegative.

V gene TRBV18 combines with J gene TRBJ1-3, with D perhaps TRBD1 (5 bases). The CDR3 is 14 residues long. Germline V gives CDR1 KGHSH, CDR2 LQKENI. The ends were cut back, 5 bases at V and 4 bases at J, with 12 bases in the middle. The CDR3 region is CASSSTVFGNTIYF. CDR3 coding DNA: TGTGCCAGCTCATCGACAGTTTTCGGAAACACCATATATTTT. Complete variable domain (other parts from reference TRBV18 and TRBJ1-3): NAGVMQNPRHLVRRRGQEARLRCSPMKGHSHVYWYRQLPEEGLKFMVYLQKENIIDESGMPKERFSAEFPKEGPSILRIQQVVRGDSAAYFCASSSTVFGNTIYFGEGSWLTVV.

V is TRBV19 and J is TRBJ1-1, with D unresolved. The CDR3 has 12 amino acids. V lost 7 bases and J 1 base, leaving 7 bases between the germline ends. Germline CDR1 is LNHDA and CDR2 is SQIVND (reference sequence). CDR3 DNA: TGTGCCAGTAATACACAGAACACTGAAGCTTTCTTT. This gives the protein CASNTQNTEAFF.

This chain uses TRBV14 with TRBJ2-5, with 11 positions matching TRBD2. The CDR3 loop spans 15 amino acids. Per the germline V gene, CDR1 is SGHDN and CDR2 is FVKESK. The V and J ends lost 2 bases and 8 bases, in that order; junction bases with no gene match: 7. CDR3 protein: CASSQYATSGGTQYF. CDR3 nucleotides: TGTGCCAGCAGCCAATATGCCACTAGCGGGGGAACCCAGTACTTC.

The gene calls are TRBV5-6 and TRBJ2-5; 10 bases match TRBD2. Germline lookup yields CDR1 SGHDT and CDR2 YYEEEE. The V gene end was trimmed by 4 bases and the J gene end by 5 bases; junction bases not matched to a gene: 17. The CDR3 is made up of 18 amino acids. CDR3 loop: CASSPRTSGTSGRETQYF. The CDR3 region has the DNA TGTGCCAGCAGCCCCCGGACTAGCGGAACATCCGGCCGGGAGACCCAGTACTTC. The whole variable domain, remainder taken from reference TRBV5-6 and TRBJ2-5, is DAGVTQSPTHLIKTRGQQVTLRCSPKSGHDTVSWYQQALGQGPQFIFQYYEEEERQRGNFPDRFSGHQFPNYSSELNVNALLLGDSALYLCASSPRTSGTSGRETQYFGPGTRLLVL.

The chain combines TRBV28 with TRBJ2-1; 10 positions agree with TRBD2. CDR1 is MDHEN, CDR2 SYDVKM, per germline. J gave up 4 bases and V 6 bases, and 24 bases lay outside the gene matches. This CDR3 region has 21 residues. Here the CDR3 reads CASSSWYRGTSAARGYNEQFF. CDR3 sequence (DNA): TGTGCCAGCAGCTCCTGGTACCGAGGGACTAGCGCCGCGAGGGGGTACAATGAGCAGTTCTTC. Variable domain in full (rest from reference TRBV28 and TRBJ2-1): DVKVTQSSRYLVKRTGEKVFLECVQDMDHENMFWYRQDPGLGLRLIYFSYDVKMKEKGDIPEGYSVSREKKERFSLILESASTNQTSMYLCASSSWYRGTSAARGYNEQFFGPGTRLTVL.

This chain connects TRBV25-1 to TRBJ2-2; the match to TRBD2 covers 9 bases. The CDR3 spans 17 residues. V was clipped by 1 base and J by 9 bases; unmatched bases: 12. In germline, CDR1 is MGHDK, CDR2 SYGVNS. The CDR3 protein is CASSELGASGVRRELFF. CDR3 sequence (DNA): TGTGCCAGCAGTGAATTAGGGGCTAGCGGGGTTCGCCGGGAGCTGTTTTTT. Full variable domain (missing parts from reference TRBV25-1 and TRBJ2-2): EADIYQTPRYLVIGTGKKITLECSQTMGHDKMYWYQQDPGMELHLIHYSYGVNSTEKGDLSSESTVSRIRTEHFPLTLESARPSHTSQYLCASSELGASGVRRELFFGEGSRLTVL.

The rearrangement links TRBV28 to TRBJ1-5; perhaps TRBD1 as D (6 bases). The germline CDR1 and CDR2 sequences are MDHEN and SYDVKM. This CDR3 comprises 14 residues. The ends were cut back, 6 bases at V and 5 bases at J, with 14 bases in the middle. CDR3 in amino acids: CASSLDRRYQPQHF. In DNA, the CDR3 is TGTGCCAGCAGCCTAGACAGGAGGTATCAGCCCCAGCATTTT.

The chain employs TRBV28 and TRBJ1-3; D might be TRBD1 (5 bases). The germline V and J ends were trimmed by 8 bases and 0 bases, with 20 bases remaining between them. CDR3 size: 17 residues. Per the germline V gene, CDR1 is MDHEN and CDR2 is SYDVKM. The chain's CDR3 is CASSNGRQGFSGNTIYF. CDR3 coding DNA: TGTGCCAGCTCCAACGGTCGGCAGGGATTCTCTGGAAACACCATATATTTT.